What follows are 25 T cell receptor beta chains derived from one specimen sequenced in a study of early T cells in non-severe SARS-CoV-2 infection. TCRdb reprocessed the 5' RACE reads with MiXCR, giving one entry per CDR3 protein. Of about 70,000 distinct CDR3 sequences listed, about a tenth were seen once; the top ten hold around 15%. The source material was whole blood, sampled at baseline. The receptors come from an adult who was a healthcare worker with PCR-confirmed SARS-CoV-2 infection or an uninfected control (not recorded which).

The chain couples TRBV29-1 to TRBJ2-3; 7 bases align to TRBD2. The V segment lost 5 bases and the J segment 0 bases; nucleotides outside the gene matches: 8. Germline values: CDR1 SQVTM, CDR2 ANQGSEA. The CDR3 sequence is 15 residues long. The CDR3 nucleotides read TGCAGCGTTTATAGGCTAGCGGATAGCACAGATACGCAGTATTTT. Protein: CSVYRLADSTDTQYF.

The V and J genes are TRBV12-3 or TRBV12-4 and TRBJ1-2, with a tentative D call TRBD1 (6 bases). V was pared by 3 bases and J by 8 bases, with 13 bases between. This CDR3 has 13 residues. Written as DNA, the CDR3 is TGTGCCAGCAGTTTCGGGGGGGCGAGCGGCTACACCTTC. This sequence encodes CASSFGGASGYTF.

This clonotype has more than one count but fewer than ten. CDR3 nucleotide sequence: TGTGCCAGCAGTTTAAGCGGGGGAGATAATTCACCCCTCCACTTT. It yields the protein CASSLSGGDNSPLHF. J is TRBJ1-6 and V is TRBV28; D may be TRBD1 (5 bases). Germline V CDR1 and CDR2: MDHEN, SYDVKM. The CDR3 loop spans 15 amino acids. The V and J ends lost 2 bases and 5 bases respectively, with 10 bases between them.

The chain joins TRBV7-2 to TRBJ2-3; D remains unclear. This CDR3 contains 13 residues. Germline V gene lookup returns CDR1 SGHTA and CDR2 FQGNSA. The ends were cut back, 7 bases at V and 1 base at J, with 9 bases in the middle. CDR3 sequence: CASTLWGTDTQYF. The CDR3 DNA reads TGTGCCAGCACTCTTTGGGGCACAGATACGCAGTATTTT.

This clonotype came up many times. J is TRBJ2-1 and V is TRBV11-2, with D maybe TRBD2 (7 bases). Looked up from germline, CDR1 is SGHAT and CDR2 is FQNNGV. V was trimmed by 1 base and J by 8 bases, leaving 9 bases between them. The CDR3 contains 13 residues. The CDR3 region has the DNA TGTGCCAGCAGCTTAGGCGGGGGCGATGAGCAGTTCTTC. Translated, it gives CASSLGGGDEQFF.

The V call is TRBV28, the J call TRBJ2-7; D gene uncertain. The CDR3 covers 15 residues. CDR1 and CDR2 (germline): MDHEN, SYDVKM. V lost 3 bases to trimming and J lost 0 bases, with 12 bases between them. This CDR3 reads CASSLPSSYSYEQYF. CDR3 coding DNA: TGTGCCAGCAGTTTGCCCAGCTCTTACTCCTACGAGCAGTACTTC.

In this sample, this clonotype turned up once. A much larger clone differs by one base, so this may be a read error. This is likely a read error, given that the CDR3 carries no conserved phenylalanine or tryptophan at its end. The chain joins TRBV12-3 or TRBV12-4 to TRBJ2-3; TRBD2 matches 7 bases. V gave up 5 bases and J gave up 0 bases; unmatched junction bases: 8. The CDR3 spans 16 residues. The CDR3 here is CASSLSSGPSTDTQYL. CDR3 bases: TGTGCCAGCAGTCTCTCTAGCGGACCTAGCACAGATACGCAGTATTTG.

This clonotype was observed many times. This rearrangement joins TRBV14 to TRBJ2-2; a weak D match, TRBD2 (6 bases). Germline loops: CDR1 SGHDN, CDR2 FVKESK. The CDR3 consists of 13 residues. V was pared by 3 bases and J by 5 bases, with 7 bases between. DNA of the CDR3: TGTGCCAGCAGCCATAGCGGTACCGGGGAGCTGTTTTTT. Protein: CASSHSGTGELFF. Full variable domain (remainder filled in from reference TRBV14 and TRBJ2-2): EAGVTQFPSHSVIEKGQTVTLRCDPISGHDNLYWYRRVMGKEIKFLLHFVKESKQDESGMPNNRFLAERTGGTYSTLKVQPAELEDSGVYFCASSHSGTGELFFGEGSRLTVL.

Regarding this clonotype: One end of the junction does not line up with germline, which may come from a read error. V usage is TRBV29-1 and J usage is TRBJ2-1, with TRBD2 matching 7 bases. This CDR3 contains 10 residues. The germline V gene has CDR1 SQVTM and CDR2 ANQGSEA. Here the CDR3 reads CSAGTNELFF. The CDR3 region has the DNA TGCAGCGCTGGGACTAATGAGCTGTTCTTC.

V usage is TRBV28 and J usage is TRBJ1-2; a possible D gene is TRBD1 (6 bases). The V end lost 5 bases, the J end lost 0 bases, and 16 bases lay between the germline ends. The CDR3 totals 16 residues. Germline V gives CDR1 MDHEN, CDR2 SYDVKM. For the CDR3, the DNA is TGTGCCAGCAGTCCCCCGCGGGGGCCCGCTAACTATGGCTACACCTTC. As protein: CASSPPRGPANYGYTF.

This clonotype was counted a few times. The chain employs TRBV9 and TRBJ2-7, with a weak D call TRBD1 (5 bases). Trimming removed 0 bases at V and 2 bases at J, with 9 bases between. Germline V CDR1 and CDR2: SGDLS, YYNGEE. The length of the CDR3 is 14 residues. The CDR3 reads CASSVVAGTYEQYF. CDR3 nucleotides: TGTGCCAGCAGCGTAGTGGCAGGGACCTACGAGCAGTACTTC.

The chain recombines TRBV10-2 with TRBJ1-5, with unresolved D. This CDR3 comprises 14 residues. V was cut by 0 bases and J by 7 bases, with 10 bases left in between. The germline CDR1 and CDR2 sequences are WSHSY and SAAADI. CDR3 loop: CASSESIGRQPQHF. Written as DNA, the CDR3 is TGCGCCAGCAGTGAGTCTATCGGACGACAGCCCCAGCATTTT.

The chain couples TRBV29-1 to TRBJ2-7; no reliable D call. This CDR3 region has 14 residues. V lost 0 bases and J 3 bases, leaving 12 bases between the germline ends. Looked up from germline, CDR1 is SQVTM and CDR2 is ANQGSEA. The CDR3 bases are TGCAGCGTTGAAGATGGCGAAGGAAGCTACGAGCAGTACTTC. Translating it yields CSVEDGEGSYEQYF.

The sample holds many counts of this clonotype. The chain joins TRBV29-1 to TRBJ2-1; 11 nucleotides align to TRBD2. CDR1 is SQVTM, CDR2 ANQGSEA, per germline. The CDR3 covers 16 residues. V shed 5 bases, J shed 7 bases, and the junction held 13 bases outside the gene matches. The CDR3 loop is CSVCAGLAGGPNEQFF. The CDR3 DNA sequence: TGCAGCGTTTGCGCGGGGCTAGCGGGAGGCCCTAATGAGCAGTTCTTC.

The V call is TRBV6-6, the J call TRBJ1-2; maybe TRBD1 (5 bases). Germline V gives CDR1 MNHNY, CDR2 SVGAGI (reference sequence). With 5 bases removed from V and 4 bases from J, the gap between germline ends came to 11 bases. The CDR3 spans 13 residues. The CDR3 DNA follows: TGTGCCAGCAGTATGGGACCCTCCTATGGCTACACCTTC. Translation: CASSMGPSYGYTF.

This clonotype has at least ten counts. The gene calls are TRBV20-1 and TRBJ2-5; possibly TRBD2 for D (5 bases). Between the trimmed V and J ends, which lost 0 bases and 1 base, there was a span of 12 bases. The germline V gene encodes CDR1 DFQATT and CDR2 SNEGSKA (reference sequence). The CDR3 spans 15 residues. The CDR3: CSARDVRDIQETQYF. In DNA, the CDR3 is TGCAGTGCTAGAGATGTTCGGGATATCCAAGAGACCCAGTACTTC.

In its sample, this clonotype was seen a few times. The rearrangement uses TRBV6-5 and TRBJ2-3, with 7 positions matching TRBD2. Germline loops: CDR1 MNHEY, CDR2 SVGAGI. V shed 8 bases, J shed 2 bases, and the junction held 16 bases outside the gene matches. This CDR3 has 17 amino acids. The CDR3 is CASGVTVVGGITDTQYF. For the CDR3, the DNA is TGTGCCAGCGGCGTGACTGTCGTGGGAGGGATCACAGATACGCAGTATTTT.

V usage is TRBV7-2 and J usage is TRBJ2-7, with 11 bases matching TRBD2. The CDR3 totals 14 residues. Trimming took 6 bases from V and 3 from J; bases not matched to a gene: 4. Looked up from germline, CDR1 is SGHTA and CDR2 is FQGNSA. Here the CDR3 DNA reads TGTGCCAGCAGTCCAGGGACTAGCGGCTACGAGCAGTACTTC. Translating gives CASSPGTSGYEQYF.

This chain connects TRBV5-4 to TRBJ2-2, with no clear D. The V end was cut by 0 bases, the J end by 0 bases, with 6 bases between. Germline V gene data show CDR1 as SGHNT and CDR2 as YYREEE (reference sequence). The CDR3 length is 15 residues. CDR3: CASSLDRPNTGELFF. CDR3 in DNA: TGTGCCAGCAGCTTGGATAGGCCGAACACCGGGGAGCTGTTTTTT. The full variable domain, completed using reference TRBV5-4 and TRBJ2-2, is ETGVTQSPTHLIKTRGQQVTLRCSSQSGHNTVSWYQQALGQGPQFIFQYYREEENGRGNFPPRFSGLQFPNYSSELNVNALELDDSALYLCASSLDRPNTGELFFGEGSRLTVL.

The chain links TRBV2 to TRBJ2-7, with D perhaps assigned TRBD1 or TRBD2 (6 bases each). The CDR3 loop spans 10 amino acids. From germline, CDR1 is SNHLY and CDR2 FYNNEI. Trimming shortened V by 7 bases and J by 7 bases, and 8 bases separated the two germline ends. The CDR3 DNA reads TGTGCCAGCATAGGGGGGGAGCAGTACTTC. This translates into CASIGGEQYF. Full variable domain (outside the CDR3, taken from reference TRBV2 and TRBJ2-7): EPEVTQTPSHQVTQMGQEVILRCVPISNHLYFYWYRQILGQKVEFLVSFYNNEISEKSEIFDDQFSVERPDGSNFTLKIRSTKLEDSAMYFCASIGGEQYFGPGTRLTVT.

This clonotype has ten or more counts. The DNA is left out, because the CDR3 cannot be placed on it with certainty; the CDR3 is given as TCRdb lists it. The V and J genes are TRBV6-1 and TRBJ2-1; TRBD1 was called by the table and not checked on the DNA. Germline CDR1 MNHNS, CDR2 SASEGT. The CDR3 is made up of 18 amino acids, end residues included. The CDR3 loop is CASSEALRARGVYNEQFF.

The sample holds many counts of this clonotype. The V gene is TRBV29-1, the J gene TRBJ2-1, with no clear D. V was pared by 4 bases and J by 0 bases, with 7 bases between. CDR3 length equals 13 residues. CDR1 and CDR2 (germline): SQVTM, ANQGSEA. In nucleotides, the CDR3 is TGCAGCGTTGGCGAATACTCCTACAATGAGCAGTTCTTC. Translated: CSVGEYSYNEQFF.

This clonotype was picked up many times. The gene calls are TRBV12-3 or TRBV12-4 and TRBJ1-2; unclear D gene. V lost 5 bases to trimming and J lost 3 bases, with 7 bases between them. The CDR3 runs to 12 residues. The CDR3 DNA reads as TGTGCCAGCAGTCCAATTGACTATGGCTACACCTTC. Translated: CASSPIDYGYTF.

This clonotype was observed at least ten times. This chain connects TRBV5-6 to TRBJ2-7; D is possibly TRBD1 (5 bases). CDR3 length: 15 residues. CDR1 and CDR2 (germline): SGHDT, YYEEEE. Trimming removed 0 bases at V and 4 bases at J, with 14 bases between. The CDR3 sequence: CASSLEGILPYEQYF. CDR3 in DNA: TGTGCCAGCAGCTTGGAGGGGATTCTGCCATACGAGCAGTACTTC.

The V and J genes are TRBV29-1 and TRBJ2-2, with 9 bases matching TRBD2. The CDR3 is 15 amino acids. With 4 bases clipped from V and 5 bases from J, the junction kept 8 bases outside the gene matches. CDR1 and CDR2 from the germline V gene are SQVTM and ANQGSEA. The chain's CDR3 is CSVVWAGGWTGELFF. CDR3 sequence (DNA): TGCAGCGTTGTCTGGGCGGGAGGGTGGACCGGGGAGCTGTTTTTT.